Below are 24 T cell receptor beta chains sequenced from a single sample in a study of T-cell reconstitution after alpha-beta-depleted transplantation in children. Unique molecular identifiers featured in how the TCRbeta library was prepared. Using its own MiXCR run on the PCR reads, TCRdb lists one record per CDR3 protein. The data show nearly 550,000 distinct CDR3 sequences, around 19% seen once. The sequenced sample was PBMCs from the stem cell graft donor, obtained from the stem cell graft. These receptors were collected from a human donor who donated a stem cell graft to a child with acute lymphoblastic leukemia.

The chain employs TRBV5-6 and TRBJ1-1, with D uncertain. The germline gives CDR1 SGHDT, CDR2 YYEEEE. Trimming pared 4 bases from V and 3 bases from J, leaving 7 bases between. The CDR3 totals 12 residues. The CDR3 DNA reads TGTGCCAGCAGCCGGGTTTACACTGAAGCTTTCTTT. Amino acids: CASSRVYTEAFF.

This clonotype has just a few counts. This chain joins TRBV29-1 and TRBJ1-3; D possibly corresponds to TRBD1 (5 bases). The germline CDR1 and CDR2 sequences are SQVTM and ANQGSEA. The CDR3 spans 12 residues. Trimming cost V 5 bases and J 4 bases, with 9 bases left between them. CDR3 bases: TGCAGCGTTCGGGGGAACGGAAACACCATATATTTT. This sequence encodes CSVRGNGNTIYF.

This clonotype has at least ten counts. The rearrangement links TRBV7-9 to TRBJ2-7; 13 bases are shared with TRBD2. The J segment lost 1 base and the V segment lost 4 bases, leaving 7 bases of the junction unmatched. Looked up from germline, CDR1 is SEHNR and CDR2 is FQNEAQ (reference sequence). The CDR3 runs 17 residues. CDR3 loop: CASSSGLAGVRSYEQYF. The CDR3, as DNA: TGTGCCAGCAGCTCCGGACTAGCGGGAGTAAGGTCCTACGAGCAGTACTTC.

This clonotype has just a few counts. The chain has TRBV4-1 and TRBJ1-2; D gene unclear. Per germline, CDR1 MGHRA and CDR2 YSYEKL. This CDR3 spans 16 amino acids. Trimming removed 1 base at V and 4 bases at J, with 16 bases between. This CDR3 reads CASSQVRPEYSYGYTF. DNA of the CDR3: TGCGCCAGCAGCCAAGTTAGGCCCGAATACTCCTATGGCTACACCTTC.

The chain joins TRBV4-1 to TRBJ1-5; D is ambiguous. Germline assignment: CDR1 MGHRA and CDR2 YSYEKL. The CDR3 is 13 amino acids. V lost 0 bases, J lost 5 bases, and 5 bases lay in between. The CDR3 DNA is TGCGCCAGCAGCCAAGATCAGTATCAGCCCCAGCATTTT. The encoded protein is CASSQDQYQPQHF.

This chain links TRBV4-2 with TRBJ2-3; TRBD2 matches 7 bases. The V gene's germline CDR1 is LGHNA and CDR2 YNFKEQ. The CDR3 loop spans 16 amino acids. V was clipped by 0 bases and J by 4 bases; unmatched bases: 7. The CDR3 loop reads CASSQDWGEGSDTQYF. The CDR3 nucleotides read TGTGCCAGCAGCCAAGATTGGGGGGAGGGTTCAGATACGCAGTATTTT.

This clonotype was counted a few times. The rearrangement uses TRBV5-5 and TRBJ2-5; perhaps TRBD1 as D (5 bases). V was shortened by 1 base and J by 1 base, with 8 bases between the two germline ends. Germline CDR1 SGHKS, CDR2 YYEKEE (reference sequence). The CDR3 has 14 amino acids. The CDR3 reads CASSLIRAQETQYF. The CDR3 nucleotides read TGTGCCAGCAGCTTGATCAGGGCCCAAGAGACCCAGTACTTC. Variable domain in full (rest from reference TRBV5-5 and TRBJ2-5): DAGVTQSPTHLIKTRGQQVTLRCSPISGHKSVSWYQQVLGQGPQFIFQYYEKEERGRGNFPDRFSARQFPNYSSELNVNALLLGDSALYLCASSLIRAQETQYFGPGTRLLVL.

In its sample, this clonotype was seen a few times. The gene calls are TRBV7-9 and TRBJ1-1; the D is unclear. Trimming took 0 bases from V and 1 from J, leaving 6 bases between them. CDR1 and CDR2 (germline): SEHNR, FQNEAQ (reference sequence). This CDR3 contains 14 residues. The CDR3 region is CASSLADANTEAFF. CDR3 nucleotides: TGTGCCAGCAGCTTAGCGGACGCGAACACTGAAGCTTTCTTT.

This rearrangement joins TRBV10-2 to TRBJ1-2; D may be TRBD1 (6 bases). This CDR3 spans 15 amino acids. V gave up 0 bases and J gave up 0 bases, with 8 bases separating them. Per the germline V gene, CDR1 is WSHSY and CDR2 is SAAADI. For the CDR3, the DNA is TGCGCCAGCAGTGAGTCGCCAGGGGCTAACTATGGCTACACCTTC. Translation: CASSESPGANYGYTF.

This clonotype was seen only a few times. The DNA for the CDR3 is TGTGCCAGCAGCCAAATGTTAACAGGGAGGAACTATGGCTACACCTTC. This codes for CASSQMLTGRNYGYTF. The chain recombines TRBV7-8 with TRBJ1-2; TRBD1 might be the D (6 bases). Germline CDR1 reads SGHVS; CDR2 reads FQNEAQ. This CDR3 contains 16 residues. Deletions cut 5 bases from V and 2 bases from J, with 18 bases between.

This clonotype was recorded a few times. The CDR3 DNA reads as TGCAGTGCTTCCGACAGGCGTACTAACTATGGCTACACCTTC. It specifies CSASDRRTNYGYTF. This sequence joins TRBV20-1 and TRBJ1-2; D might be TRBD1 (6 bases). The germline V gene encodes CDR1 DFQATT and CDR2 SNEGSKA (reference sequence). Trimming cost V 5 bases and J 0 bases, with 13 bases left between them. The CDR3 has 14 residues.

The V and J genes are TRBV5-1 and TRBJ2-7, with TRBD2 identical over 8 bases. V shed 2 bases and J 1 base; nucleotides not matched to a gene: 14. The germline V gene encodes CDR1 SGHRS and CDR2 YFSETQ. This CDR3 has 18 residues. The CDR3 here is CASSLGAPIAGFSYEQYF. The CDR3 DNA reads TGCGCCAGCAGCTTAGGGGCGCCGATAGCGGGGTTTTCCTACGAGCAGTACTTC.

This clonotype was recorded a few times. The CDR3 reads CASSLLEYNEQFF. In DNA form, the CDR3 reads TGTGCCAGCAGCTTACTTGAGTACAATGAGCAGTTCTTC. The chain recombines TRBV7-8 with TRBJ2-1; no firm D call. The CDR3 contains 13 residues. Germline lookup yields CDR1 SGHVS and CDR2 FQNEAQ. V dropped 2 bases and J dropped 4 bases, with 6 bases sitting between them.

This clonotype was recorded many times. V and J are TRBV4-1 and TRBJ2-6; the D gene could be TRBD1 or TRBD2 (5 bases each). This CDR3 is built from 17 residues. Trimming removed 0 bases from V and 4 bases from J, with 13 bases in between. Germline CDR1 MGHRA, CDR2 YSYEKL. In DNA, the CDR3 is TGCGCCAGCAGCCAAGATCCGGGGCCCCCCGGGGCCAACGTCCTGACTTTC. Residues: CASSQDPGPPGANVLTF.

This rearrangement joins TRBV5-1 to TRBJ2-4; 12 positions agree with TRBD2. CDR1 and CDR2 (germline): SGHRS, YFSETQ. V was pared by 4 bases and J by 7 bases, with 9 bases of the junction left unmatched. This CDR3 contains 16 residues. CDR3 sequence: CASSPTLAGGRNIQYF. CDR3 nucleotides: TGCGCCAGCAGCCCTACCCTAGCGGGAGGGAGGAACATTCAGTACTTC.

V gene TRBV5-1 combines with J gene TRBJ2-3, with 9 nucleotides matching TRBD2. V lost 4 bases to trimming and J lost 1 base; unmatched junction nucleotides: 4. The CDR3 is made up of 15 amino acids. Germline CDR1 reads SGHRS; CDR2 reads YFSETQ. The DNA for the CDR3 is TGCGCCAGCAGCCTAGCGGGAACTGGCACAGATACGCAGTATTTT. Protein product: CASSLAGTGTDTQYF.

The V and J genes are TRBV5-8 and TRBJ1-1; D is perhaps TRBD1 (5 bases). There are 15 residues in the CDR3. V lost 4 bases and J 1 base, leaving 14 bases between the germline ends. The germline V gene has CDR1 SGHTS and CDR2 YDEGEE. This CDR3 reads CASSPYQRGNTEAFF. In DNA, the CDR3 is TGTGCCAGCAGCCCGTACCAAAGGGGGAACACTGAAGCTTTCTTT.

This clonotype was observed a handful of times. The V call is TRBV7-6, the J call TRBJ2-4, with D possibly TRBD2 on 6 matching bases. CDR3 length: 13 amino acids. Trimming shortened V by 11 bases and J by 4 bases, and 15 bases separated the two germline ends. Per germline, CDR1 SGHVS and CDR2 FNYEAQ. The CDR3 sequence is CASSSGTKNIQYF. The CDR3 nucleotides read TGTGCCTCCTCCTCCGGGACTAAAAACATTCAGTACTTC.

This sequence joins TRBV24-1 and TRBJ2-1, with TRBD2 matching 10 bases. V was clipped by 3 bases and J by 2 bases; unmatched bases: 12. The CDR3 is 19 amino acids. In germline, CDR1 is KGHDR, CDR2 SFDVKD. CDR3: CATSDAGHPGLAAYNEQFF. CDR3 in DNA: TGTGCCACCAGTGATGCAGGGCACCCCGGACTAGCGGCCTACAATGAGCAGTTCTTC.

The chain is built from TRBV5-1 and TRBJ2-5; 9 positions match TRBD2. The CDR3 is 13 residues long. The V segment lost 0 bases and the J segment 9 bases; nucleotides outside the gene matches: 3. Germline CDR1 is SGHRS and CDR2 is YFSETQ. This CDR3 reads CASSLESGRPQYF. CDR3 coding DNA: TGCGCCAGCAGCTTGGAAAGCGGGAGGCCCCAGTACTTC.

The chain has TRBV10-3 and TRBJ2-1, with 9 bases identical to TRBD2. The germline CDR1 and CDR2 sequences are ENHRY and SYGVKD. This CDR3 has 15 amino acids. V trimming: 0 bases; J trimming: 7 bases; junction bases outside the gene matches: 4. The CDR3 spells CAISESTREGNEQFF. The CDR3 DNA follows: TGTGCCATCAGTGAGTCGACGCGGGAGGGGAATGAGCAGTTCTTC.

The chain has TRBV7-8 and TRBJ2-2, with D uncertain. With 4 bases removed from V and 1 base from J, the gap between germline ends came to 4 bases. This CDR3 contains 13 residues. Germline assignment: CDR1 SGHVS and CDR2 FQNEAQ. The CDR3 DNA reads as TGTGCCAGCAGCTCTATGAACACCGGGGAGCTGTTTTTT. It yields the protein CASSSMNTGELFF.

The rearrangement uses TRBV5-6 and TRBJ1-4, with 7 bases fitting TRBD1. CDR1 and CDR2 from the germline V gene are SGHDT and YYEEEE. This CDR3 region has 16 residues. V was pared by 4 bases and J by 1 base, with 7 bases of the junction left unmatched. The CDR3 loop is CASSTVRDRTNEKLFF. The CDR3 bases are TGTGCCAGCAGCACCGTCCGGGACAGAACTAATGAAAAACTGTTTTTT.

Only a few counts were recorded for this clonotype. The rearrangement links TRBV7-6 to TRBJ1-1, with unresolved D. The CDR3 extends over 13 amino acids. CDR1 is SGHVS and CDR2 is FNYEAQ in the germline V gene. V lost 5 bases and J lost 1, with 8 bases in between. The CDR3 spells CASSANPNTEAFF. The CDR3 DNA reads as TGTGCCAGCAGCGCCAACCCGAACACTGAAGCTTTCTTT. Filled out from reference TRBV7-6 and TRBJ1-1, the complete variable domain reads GAGVSQSPRYKVTKRGQDVALRCDPISGHVSLYWYRQALGQGPEFLTYFNYEAQQDKSGLPNDRFSAERPEGSISTLTIQRTEQRDSAMYRCASSANPNTEAFFGQGTRLTVV.